The 17 T cell receptor beta chains in this list originate from one sample, sequenced in a study of T cell clones after liver transplantation. Clones were sequenced by immunoSEQ multiplex PCR, and TCRdb holds only the in-frame ones, with some missing. The sample includes roughly 100,000 clones, 82% of them seen just once. This specimen consisted of CD4+ T cells from blood, obtained before liver transplant. Receptors were obtained from a human donor who received a liver transplant.

The chain employs TRBV19 and TRBJ1-2; possible D gene TRBD1, 6 bases. This CDR3 spans 13 amino acids. V lost 9 bases to trimming and J lost 2 bases, with 13 bases between them. Germline loops: CDR1 LNHDA, CDR2 SQIVND (reference sequence). CDR3 DNA sequence: TGTGCCAGCTGGAAGGGGGGAAACTATGGCTACACCTTC. This codes for CASWKGGNYGYTF.

The chain joins TRBV5-1 to TRBJ2-1; 9 positions match TRBD2. V lost 7 bases and J lost 8; bases outside the gene matches: 13. This CDR3 is 15 amino acids long. The germline CDR1 and CDR2 sequences are SGHRS and YFSETQ. Here the CDR3 reads CASGQNSGGRDEQFF. The CDR3, as DNA: TGCGCCAGCGGACAGAACAGCGGGGGGCGGGATGAGCAGTTCTTC.

The J gene is TRBJ2-3, the V gene TRBV19; 13 bases agree with TRBD2. This CDR3 has 16 residues. Losses at the gene ends were 0 bases for V and 6 bases for J; bases not matched to a gene: 3. From germline, CDR1 is LNHDA and CDR2 SQIVND (reference sequence). The CDR3 DNA sequence: TGTGCCAGTAGTATAGACCGACTAGCGGGGGGCGATACGCAGTATTTT. Its protein product is CASSIDRLAGGDTQYF. Full variable domain (rest looked up from reference TRBV19 and TRBJ2-3): DGGITQSPKYLFRKEGQNVTLSCEQNLNHDAMYWYRQDPGQGLRLIYYSQIVNDFQKGDIAEGYSVSREKKESFPLTVTSAQKNPTAFYLCASSIDRLAGGDTQYFGPGTRLTVL.

The chain is built from TRBV27 and TRBJ2-3, with 7 bases lining up with TRBD1. Trimming at V came to 1 base and at J to 4 bases, leaving 5 bases not matched to a gene. The germline CDR1 and CDR2 sequences are MNHEY and SMNVEV (reference sequence). There are 15 residues in the CDR3. CDR3 bases: TGTGCCAGCAGTTTATTTTGGGGGACAGCAGATACGCAGTATTTT. Amino acids: CASSLFWGTADTQYF.

The chain combines TRBV5-1 with TRBJ1-1; D uncertain. The CDR3 spans 14 residues. The V gene lost 0 bases and the J gene lost 4 bases, with 10 bases spanning the gap. Germline V gene lookup returns CDR1 SGHRS and CDR2 YFSETQ. The CDR3 DNA reads TGCGCCAGCAGCTTGGCGGGGTCGGGCACTGAAGCTTTCTTT. Translation: CASSLAGSGTEAFF.

The V gene is TRBV18, the J gene TRBJ2-3; D gene unclear. CDR1 is KGHSH and CDR2 is LQKENI in the germline V gene. The V end lost 0 bases, the J end lost 2 bases, and 12 bases lay between the germline ends. The CDR3 runs to 16 residues. The CDR3 DNA is TGTGCCAGCTCACCACCGGTGCTGGGATCCACAGATACGCAGTATTTT. Protein sequence: CASSPPVLGSTDTQYF.

The chain is built from TRBV7-3 and TRBJ1-6; D is perhaps TRBD1 (5 bases). This CDR3 is built from 15 residues. Germline-derived CDR1 and CDR2 are SGHTA and FQGTGA. V lost 5 bases and J 6 bases, leaving 14 bases between the germline ends. In DNA, the CDR3 is TGTGCCAGCAGCCCCTCGACAGCGAGTAATTCACCCCTCCACTTT. Translation gives CASSPSTASNSPLHF.

This chain uses TRBV27 with TRBJ1-2, with TRBD1 matching over 7 bases. CDR1 is MNHEY and CDR2 is SMNVEV in the germline V gene (reference sequence). V was clipped by 6 bases and J by 5 bases; unmatched bases: 6. CDR3 size: 13 residues. The CDR3 DNA reads TGTGCCAGCAGCTCGACAGGGCAATATGGCTACACCTTC. Its translation: CASSSTGQYGYTF.

This rearrangement joins TRBV4-1 to TRBJ1-2, with a tentative D call TRBD1 (5 bases). CDR1 MGHRA and CDR2 YSYEKL come from the germline V gene. Deletions cut 3 bases from V and 0 bases from J, with 14 bases between. This CDR3 contains 16 residues. The CDR3 sequence: CASSHALRDSNYGYTF. As DNA, the CDR3 is TGCGCCAGCAGCCACGCCCTAAGGGACTCTAACTATGGCTACACCTTC.

The V gene is TRBV18, the J gene TRBJ1-5, with 9 positions matching TRBD1. The germline V gene has CDR1 KGHSH and CDR2 LQKENI. V was pared by 6 bases and J by 3 bases, with 3 bases of the junction left unmatched. This CDR3 is built from 14 residues. CDR3 sequence reads: CASSRTGDNQPQHF. In DNA, the CDR3 is TGTGCCAGCTCCCGGACAGGGGACAATCAGCCCCAGCATTTT.

This clone was counted ten times or more. This rearrangement joins TRBV27 to TRBJ2-7, with 13 positions matching TRBD2. V lost 2 bases and J lost 5; bases outside the gene matches: 6. The CDR3 sequence is 16 residues long. Germline assignment: CDR1 MNHEY and CDR2 SMNVEV (reference sequence). CDR3 coding DNA: TGTGCCAGCAGTTTACGACTAGCGGGAGGAAGGAACGAGCAGTACTTC. Translation gives CASSLRLAGGRNEQYF.

The chain employs TRBV19 and TRBJ2-1; weak D call: TRBD2 (6 bases). V lost 5 bases, J lost 5 bases, and 19 bases lay in between. The CDR3 length is 16 residues. Germline CDR1 LNHDA, CDR2 SQIVND (reference sequence). In nucleotides, the CDR3 is TGTGCCAGTAGTCTAGCGCCACTCTCGGCGCACAATGAGCAGTTCTTC. Translation gives CASSLAPLSAHNEQFF.

The chain carries TRBV27 and TRBJ1-3; D uncertain. V lost 6 bases to trimming and J lost 5 bases, with 5 bases between them. This CDR3 is 11 amino acids long. CDR1 MNHEY and CDR2 SMNVEV come from the germline V gene (reference sequence). The CDR3 is CASRIRNTIYF. DNA of the CDR3: TGTGCCAGCAGAATCAGAAACACCATATATTTT.

The chain joins TRBV6-5 to TRBJ1-4; D uncertain. V was shortened by 0 bases and J by 0 bases, with 8 bases between the two germline ends. There are 16 residues in the CDR3. From germline, CDR1 is MNHEY and CDR2 SVGAGI. CDR3 in amino acids: CASSYSPRATNEKLFF. The CDR3 coding sequence is TGTGCCAGCAGTTACTCCCCCCGAGCAACTAATGAAAAACTGTTTTTT.

This clone was seen more than once but under ten times. The J gene is TRBJ1-2, the V gene TRBV19, with D perhaps TRBD1 (6 bases). Germline-derived CDR1 and CDR2 are LNHDA and SQIVND (reference sequence). Trimming took 8 bases from V and 0 from J, leaving 19 bases between them. This CDR3 region has 16 residues. DNA for the CDR3: TGTGCCAGTCTCCCCTCCCCAGGGGCGGCTAACTATGGCTACACCTTC. Its translation: CASLPSPGAANYGYTF. Variable domain in full (rest from reference TRBV19 and TRBJ1-2): DGGITQSPKYLFRKEGQNVTLSCEQNLNHDAMYWYRQDPGQGLRLIYYSQIVNDFQKGDIAEGYSVSREKKESFPLTVTSAQKNPTAFYLCASLPSPGAANYGYTFGSGTRLTVV.

This chain joins TRBV7-2 and TRBJ2-4, with 8 bases that match TRBD1. The CDR3 runs to 13 residues. Germline CDR1 and CDR2: SGHTA and FQGNSA. V lost 5 bases to trimming and J lost 7 bases; unmatched junction nucleotides: 4. CDR3 loop: CASSLRQGNIQYF. DNA of the CDR3: TGTGCCAGCAGCCTGAGACAGGGGAACATTCAGTACTTC. Full variable domain (rest looked up from reference TRBV7-2 and TRBJ2-4): GAGVSQSPSNKVTEKGKDVELRCDPISGHTALYWYRQSLGQGLEFLIYFQGNSAPDKSGLPSDRFSAERTGGSVSTLTIQRTQQEDSAVYLCASSLRQGNIQYFGAGTRLSVL.

The genes are TRBV6-1 and TRBJ1-1, with 11 bases that match TRBD1. This CDR3 region has 14 residues. The V segment lost 4 bases and the J segment 12 bases; nucleotides outside the gene matches: 10. From germline, CDR1 is MNHNS and CDR2 SASEGT. Here the CDR3 reads CASSGAPGQGGTFF. The CDR3 DNA follows: TGTGCCAGCAGTGGAGCCCCGGGACAGGGGGGAACTTTCTTT.